This T cell receptor beta chain was identified in a study of naive and memory T cell subsets. Four PCR rounds used nested alpha and beta constant region primers plus the SP2 primer. MiXCR was run by TCRdb on the UMI-ligation and nested PCR reads, yielding one entry per CDR3 protein. The sample has some 26,000 distinct CDR3 sequences; 4% to 6.5% are singletons. The library had UMIs added by 3' ligation of an oligonucleotide to TCR cDNA. RNA was extracted from 2.5 ml of whole blood of healthy adults. The clonotype comes from an adult in good health. Sample: blood.

CDR3 DNA sequence: TGCGCCAGCAGCCAAATAGCCGGATACTACGAGCAGTACTTC. This translates into CASSQIAGYYEQYF. The rearrangement links TRBV4-3 to TRBJ2-7; D remains ambiguous. In germline, CDR1 is LGHNA, CDR2 YSLEER. The CDR3 is 14 residues long. V was trimmed by 2 bases and J by 3 bases, leaving 11 bases between them.